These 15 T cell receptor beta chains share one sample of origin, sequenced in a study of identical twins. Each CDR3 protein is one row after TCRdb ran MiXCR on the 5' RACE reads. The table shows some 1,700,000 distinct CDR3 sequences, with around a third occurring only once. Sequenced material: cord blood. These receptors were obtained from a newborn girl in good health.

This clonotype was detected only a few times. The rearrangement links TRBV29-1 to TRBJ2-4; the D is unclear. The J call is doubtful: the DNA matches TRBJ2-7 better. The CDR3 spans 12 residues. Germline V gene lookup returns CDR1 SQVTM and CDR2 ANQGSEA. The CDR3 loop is CSVGLSNYEQYF. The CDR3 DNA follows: TGCAGCGTTGGTCTAAGCAACTACGAGCAGTACTTC.

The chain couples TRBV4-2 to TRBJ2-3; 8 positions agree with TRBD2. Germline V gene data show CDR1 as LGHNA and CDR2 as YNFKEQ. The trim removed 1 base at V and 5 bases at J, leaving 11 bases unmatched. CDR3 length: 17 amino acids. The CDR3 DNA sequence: TGTGCCAGCAGCCAAGGCCCCCCAGCGGGAGAGAGAGATACGCAGTATTTT. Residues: CASSQGPPAGERDTQYF.

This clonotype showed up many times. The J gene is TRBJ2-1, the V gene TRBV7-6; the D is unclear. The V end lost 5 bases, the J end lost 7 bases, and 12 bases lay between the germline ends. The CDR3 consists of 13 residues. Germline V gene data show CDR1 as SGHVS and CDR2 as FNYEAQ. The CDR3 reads CASSVNRFNEQFF. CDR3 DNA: TGTGCCAGCAGCGTTAATAGGTTTAATGAGCAGTTCTTC.

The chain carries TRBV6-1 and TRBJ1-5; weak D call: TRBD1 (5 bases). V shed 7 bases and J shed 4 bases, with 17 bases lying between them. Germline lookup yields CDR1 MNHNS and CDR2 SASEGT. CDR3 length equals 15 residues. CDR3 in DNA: TGTGCCAGCATTCCTACCGGGGGGGTGAATCAGCCCCAGCATTTT. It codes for CASIPTGGVNQPQHF.

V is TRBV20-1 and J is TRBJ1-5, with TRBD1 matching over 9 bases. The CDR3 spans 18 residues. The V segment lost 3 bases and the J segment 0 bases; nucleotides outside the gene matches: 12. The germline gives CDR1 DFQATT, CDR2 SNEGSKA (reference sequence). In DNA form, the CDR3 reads TGCAGTGCTAGGCCTGGGGGACAGGGCTCGCATAGCAATCAGCCCCAGCATTTT. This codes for CSARPGGQGSHSNQPQHF.

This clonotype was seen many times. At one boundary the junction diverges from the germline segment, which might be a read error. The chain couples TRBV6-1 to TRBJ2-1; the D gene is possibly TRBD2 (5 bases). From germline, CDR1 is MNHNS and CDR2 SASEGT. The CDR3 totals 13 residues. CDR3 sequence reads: CASREGSYNEQFF. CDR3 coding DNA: TGCGCCAGCCGGGAAGGATCCTACAATGAGCAGTTCTTC.

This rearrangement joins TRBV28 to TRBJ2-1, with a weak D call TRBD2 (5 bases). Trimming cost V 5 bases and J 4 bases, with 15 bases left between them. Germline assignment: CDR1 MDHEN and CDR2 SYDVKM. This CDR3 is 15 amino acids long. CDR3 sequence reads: CASSRTQRRYNEQFF. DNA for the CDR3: TGTGCCAGCAGTCGGACTCAGCGGAGGTACAATGAGCAGTTCTTC.

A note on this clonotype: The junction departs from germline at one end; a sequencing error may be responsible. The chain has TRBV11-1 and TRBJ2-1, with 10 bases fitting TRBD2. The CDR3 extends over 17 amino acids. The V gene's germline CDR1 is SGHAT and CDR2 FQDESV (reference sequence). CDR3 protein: CASSPGLADNSDNEQFF. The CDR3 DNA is TGTGCCAGCAGCCCCGGACTAGCGGACAACTCCGACAATGAGCAGTTCTTC. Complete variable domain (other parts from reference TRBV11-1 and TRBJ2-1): EAEVAQSPRYKITEKSQAVAFWCDPISGHATLYWYRQILGQGPELLVQFQDESVVDDSQLPKDRFSAERLKGVDSTLKIQPAELGDSAMYLCASSPGLADNSDNEQFFGPGTRLTVL.

The DNA for the CDR3 is TGTGCCAGCAGGAAAGCGGGGGGGATAGCAGATACGCAGTATTTT. This sequence encodes CASRKAGGIADTQYF. The chain combines TRBV2 with TRBJ2-3, with 10 nucleotides matching TRBD2. After removal of 6 bases from V and 4 bases from J, the junction contained 7 bases not matched to a gene. Per germline, CDR1 SNHLY and CDR2 FYNNEI. The CDR3 spans 15 residues.

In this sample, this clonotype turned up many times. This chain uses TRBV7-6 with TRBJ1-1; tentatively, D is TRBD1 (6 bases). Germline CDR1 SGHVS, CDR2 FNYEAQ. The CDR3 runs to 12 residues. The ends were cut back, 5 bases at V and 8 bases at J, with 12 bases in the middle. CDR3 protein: CASSHPGTEAFF. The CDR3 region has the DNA TGTGCCAGCAGCCATCCGGGGACAGAAGCTTTCTTT. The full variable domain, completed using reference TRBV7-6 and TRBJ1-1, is GAGVSQSPRYKVTKRGQDVALRCDPISGHVSLYWYRQALGQGPEFLTYFNYEAQQDKSGLPNDRFSAERPEGSISTLTIQRTEQRDSAMYRCASSHPGTEAFFGQGTRLTVV.

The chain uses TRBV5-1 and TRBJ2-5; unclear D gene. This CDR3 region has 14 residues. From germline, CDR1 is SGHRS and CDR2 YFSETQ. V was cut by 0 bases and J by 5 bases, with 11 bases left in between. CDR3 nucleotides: TGCGCCAGCAGCTTGGAAGGCTCCAGGGAGACCCAGTACTTC. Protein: CASSLEGSRETQYF.

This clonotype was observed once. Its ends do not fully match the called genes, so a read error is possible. The CDR3 DNA reads as TGTGCCACCAGCATTGGGTCTAATCCACCCCTCCACTTT. This sequence encodes CATSIGSNPPLHF. This sequence joins TRBV15 and TRBJ1-6; D gene ambiguous. CDR3 length: 13 amino acids. CDR1 and CDR2 from the germline V gene are LNHNV and YYDKDF (reference sequence).

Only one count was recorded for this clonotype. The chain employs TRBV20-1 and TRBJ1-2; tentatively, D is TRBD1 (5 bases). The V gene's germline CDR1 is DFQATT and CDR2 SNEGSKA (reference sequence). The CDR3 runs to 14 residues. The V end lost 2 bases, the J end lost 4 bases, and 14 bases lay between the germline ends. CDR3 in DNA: TGCAGTGCTAGATTTCTCGGGGGAGGCTATGGCTACACCTTC. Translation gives CSARFLGGGYGYTF.

The CDR3 sequence is CSPRRVNYGYTF. In nucleotides, the CDR3 is TGCAGCCCTAGGAGGGTGAACTATGGCTACACCTTC. The rearrangement uses TRBV20-1 and TRBJ1-2, with D uncertain. CDR3 length: 12 amino acids. Germline V gene data show CDR1 as DFQATT and CDR2 as SNEGSKA (reference sequence).

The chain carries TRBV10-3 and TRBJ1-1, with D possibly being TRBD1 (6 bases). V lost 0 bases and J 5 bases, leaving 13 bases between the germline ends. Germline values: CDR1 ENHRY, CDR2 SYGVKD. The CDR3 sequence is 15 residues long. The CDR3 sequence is CAISESGGRTTEAFF. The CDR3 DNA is TGTGCCATCAGTGAGTCAGGGGGGCGGACGACTGAAGCTTTCTTT.